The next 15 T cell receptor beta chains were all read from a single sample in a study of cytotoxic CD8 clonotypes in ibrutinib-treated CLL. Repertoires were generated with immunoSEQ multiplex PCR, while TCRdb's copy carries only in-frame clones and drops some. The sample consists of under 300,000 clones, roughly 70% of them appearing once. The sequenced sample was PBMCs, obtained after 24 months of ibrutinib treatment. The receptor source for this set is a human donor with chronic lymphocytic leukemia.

The CDR3 spells CASSPLMKFF. CDR3 coding DNA: TGTGCCAGCAGCCCCCTCATGAAGTTCTTC. This chain joins TRBV7-6 and TRBJ2-1; D gene unclear. Trimming took off 5 bases at V and 14 bases at J, with 10 bases between the two ends. Looked up from germline, CDR1 is SGHVS and CDR2 is FNYEAQ. The CDR3 runs 10 residues.

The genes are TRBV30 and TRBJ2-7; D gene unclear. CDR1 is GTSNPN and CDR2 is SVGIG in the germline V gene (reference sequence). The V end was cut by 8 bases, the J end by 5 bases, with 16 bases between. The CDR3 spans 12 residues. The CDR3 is CALTDGRDEQYF. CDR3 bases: TGTGCCCTCACGGACGGCCGTGACGAGCAGTACTTC. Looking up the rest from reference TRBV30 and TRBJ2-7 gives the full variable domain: SQTIHQWPATLVQPVGSPLSLECTVEGTSNPNLYWYRQAAGRGLQLLFYSVGIGQISSEVPQNLSASRPQDRQFILSSKKLLLSDSGFYLCALTDGRDEQYFGPGTRLTVT.

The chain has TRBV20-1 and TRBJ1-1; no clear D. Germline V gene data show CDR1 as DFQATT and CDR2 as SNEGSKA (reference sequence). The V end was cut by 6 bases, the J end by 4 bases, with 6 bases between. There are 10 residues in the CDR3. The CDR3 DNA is TGCAGTGCAGGCCTCACTGAAGCTTTCTTT. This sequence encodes CSAGLTEAFF.

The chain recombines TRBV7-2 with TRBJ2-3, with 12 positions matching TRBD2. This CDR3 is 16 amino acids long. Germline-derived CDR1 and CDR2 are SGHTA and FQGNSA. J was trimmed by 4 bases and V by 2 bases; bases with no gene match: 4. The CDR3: CASSLRTSGKADTQYF. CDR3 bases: TGTGCCAGCAGCTTACGGACTAGCGGGAAAGCAGATACGCAGTATTTT.

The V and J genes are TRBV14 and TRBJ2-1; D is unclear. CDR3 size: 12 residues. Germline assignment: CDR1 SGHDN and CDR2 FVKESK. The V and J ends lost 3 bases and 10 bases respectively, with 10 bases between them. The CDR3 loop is CASSHSSIEQFF. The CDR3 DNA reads TGTGCCAGCAGCCATTCTAGTATAGAGCAGTTCTTC.

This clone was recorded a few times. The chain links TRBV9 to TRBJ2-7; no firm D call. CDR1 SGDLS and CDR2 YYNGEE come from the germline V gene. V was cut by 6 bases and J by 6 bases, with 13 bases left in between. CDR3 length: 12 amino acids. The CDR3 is CASNPGSGEQYF. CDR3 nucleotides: TGTGCCAGCAACCCGGGCTCAGGCGAGCAGTACTTC. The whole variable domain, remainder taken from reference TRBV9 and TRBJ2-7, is DSGVTQTPKHLITATGQRVTLRCSPRSGDLSVYWYQQSLDQGLQFLIQYYNGEERAKGNILERFSAQQFPDLHSELNLSSLELGDSALYFCASNPGSGEQYFGPGTRLTVT.

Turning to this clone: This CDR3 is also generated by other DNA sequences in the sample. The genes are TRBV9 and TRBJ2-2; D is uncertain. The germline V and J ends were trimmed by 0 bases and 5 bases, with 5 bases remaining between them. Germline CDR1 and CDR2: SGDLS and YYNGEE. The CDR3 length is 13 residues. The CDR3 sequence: CASSVAGTGELFF. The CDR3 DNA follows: TGTGCCAGCAGCGTAGCAGGAACCGGGGAGCTGTTTTTT.

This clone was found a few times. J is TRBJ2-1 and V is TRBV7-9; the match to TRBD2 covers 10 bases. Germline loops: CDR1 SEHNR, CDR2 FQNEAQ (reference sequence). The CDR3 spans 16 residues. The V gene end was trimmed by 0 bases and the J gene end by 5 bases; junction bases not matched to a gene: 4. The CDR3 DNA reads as TGTGCCAGCAGCTTAGCGGGGACTAGCGCGCACAATGAGCAGTTCTTC. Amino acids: CASSLAGTSAHNEQFF.

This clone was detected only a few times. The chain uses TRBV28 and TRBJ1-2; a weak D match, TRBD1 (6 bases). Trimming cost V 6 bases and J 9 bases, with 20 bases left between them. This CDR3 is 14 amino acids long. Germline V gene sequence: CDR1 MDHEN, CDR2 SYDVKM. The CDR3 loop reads CASSPTAPGARYTF. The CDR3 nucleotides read TGTGCCAGCAGCCCCACGGCCCCGGGGGCTCGCTACACCTTC.

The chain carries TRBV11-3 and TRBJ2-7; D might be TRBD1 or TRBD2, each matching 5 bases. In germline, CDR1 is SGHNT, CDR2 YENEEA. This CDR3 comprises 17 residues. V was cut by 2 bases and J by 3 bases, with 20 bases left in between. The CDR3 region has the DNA TGTGCCAGCAGCTTACCGAGGGACGGACCGGAGGTCTACGAGCAGTACTTC. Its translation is CASSLPRDGPEVYEQYF.

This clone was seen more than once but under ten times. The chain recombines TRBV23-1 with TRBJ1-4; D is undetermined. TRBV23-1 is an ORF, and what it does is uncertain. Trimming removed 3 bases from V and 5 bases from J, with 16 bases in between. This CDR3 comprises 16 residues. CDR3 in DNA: TGCGCCAGCAGTCATTCATGGTCAGTCGGAAATGAAAAACTGTTTTTT. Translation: CASSHSWSVGNEKLFF.

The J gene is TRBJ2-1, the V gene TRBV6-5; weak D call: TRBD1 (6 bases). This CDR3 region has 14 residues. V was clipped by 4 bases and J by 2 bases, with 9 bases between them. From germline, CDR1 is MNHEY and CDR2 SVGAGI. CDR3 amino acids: CASSSQGTYNEQFF. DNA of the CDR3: TGTGCCAGCAGTTCCCAGGGGACCTACAATGAGCAGTTCTTC.

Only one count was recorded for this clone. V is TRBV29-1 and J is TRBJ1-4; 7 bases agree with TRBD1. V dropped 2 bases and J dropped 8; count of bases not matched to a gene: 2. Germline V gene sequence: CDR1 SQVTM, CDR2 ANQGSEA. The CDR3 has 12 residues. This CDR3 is CSVETGEEKLFF. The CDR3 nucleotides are TGCAGCGTTGAAACAGGGGAGGAAAAACTGTTTTTT.

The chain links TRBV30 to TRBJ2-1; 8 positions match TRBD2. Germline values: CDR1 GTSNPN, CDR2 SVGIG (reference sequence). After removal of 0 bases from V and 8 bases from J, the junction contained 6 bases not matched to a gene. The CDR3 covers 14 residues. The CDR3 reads CAWSVGTSNDEQFF. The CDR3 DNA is TGTGCCTGGAGTGTAGGGACTAGTAACGATGAGCAGTTCTTC.

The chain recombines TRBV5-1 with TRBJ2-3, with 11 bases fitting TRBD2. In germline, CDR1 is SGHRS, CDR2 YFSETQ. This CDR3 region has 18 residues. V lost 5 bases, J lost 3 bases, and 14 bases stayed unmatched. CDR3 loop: CASRLAGGPLGGTDTQYF. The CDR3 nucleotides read TGCGCCAGCAGATTAGCGGGAGGGCCTTTGGGAGGAACAGATACGCAGTATTTT.